The 21 T cell receptor beta chains reported below all come from one sample, sequenced in a study of cytomegalovirus exposure and HLA in healthy donors. The PCR was carried out with 60 Vbeta primers and 13 Jbeta primers. Clones were read by immunoSEQ multiplex PCR, and TCRdb kept only the in-frame ones, dropping some. This sample has around 160,000 clones, with approximately 71% found just once. Sequencing was done on a sample of PBMCs. All receptors derive from a woman between 40 and 55 years old in good health and CMV-seropositive.

The chain recombines TRBV28 with TRBJ2-7; 11 positions match TRBD2. The length of the CDR3 is 17 residues. Germline CDR1 and CDR2: MDHEN and SYDVKM. The trim removed 3 bases at V and 2 bases at J, leaving 9 bases unmatched. CDR3 coding DNA: TGTGCCAGCAGTTTGGGGCCTCTAGCGGGAGGAACCTACGAGCAGTACTTC. Translating it yields CASSLGPLAGGTYEQYF. The full variable domain, with the rest looked up from reference TRBV28 and TRBJ2-7, is DVKVTQSSRYLVKRTGEKVFLECVQDMDHENMFWYRQDPGLGLRLIYFSYDVKMKEKGDIPEGYSVSREKKERFSLILESASTNQTSMYLCASSLGPLAGGTYEQYFGPGTRLTVT.

The sample holds a few counts of this clone. The rearrangement uses TRBV5-4 and TRBJ2-3, with 8 bases matching TRBD2. The trim removed 5 bases at V and 0 bases at J, leaving 5 bases unmatched. CDR3 length: 15 residues. Germline V gene lookup returns CDR1 SGHNT and CDR2 YYREEE (reference sequence). The CDR3 DNA reads as TGTGCCAGCAGAGCGGGAGTCGGTAGCACAGATACGCAGTATTTT. It is translated as CASRAGVGSTDTQYF. Combining the CDR3 with reference TRBV5-4 and TRBJ2-3 gives the whole variable domain ETGVTQSPTHLIKTRGQQVTLRCSSQSGHNTVSWYQQALGQGPQFIFQYYREEENGRGNFPPRFSGLQFPNYSSELNVNALELDDSALYLCASRAGVGSTDTQYFGPGTRLTVL.

J is TRBJ1-1 and V is TRBV10-3; D not resolved. V was shortened by 0 bases and J by 11 bases, with 10 bases between the two germline ends. The CDR3 is made up of 12 amino acids. Germline V gene data show CDR1 as ENHRY and CDR2 as SYGVKD. DNA of the CDR3: TGTGCCATCAGTGAGTCGAGGGCCGAGGCTTTCTTT. Amino acids: CAISESRAEAFF.

The chain uses TRBV5-6 and TRBJ2-7, with D possibly being TRBD1 (5 bases). The CDR3 runs 16 residues. Germline CDR1 SGHDT, CDR2 YYEEEE. Trimming pared 0 bases from V and 5 bases from J, leaving 18 bases between. The CDR3 reads CASSLATDTQNHEQYF. The CDR3 DNA reads TGTGCCAGCAGCTTGGCAACGGACACCCAGAACCACGAGCAGTACTTC.

The chain combines TRBV28 with TRBJ2-3, with TRBD2 matching 7 bases. The CDR3 extends over 15 amino acids. The V segment lost 3 bases and the J segment 5 bases; nucleotides outside the gene matches: 8. The germline CDR1 and CDR2 sequences are MDHEN and SYDVKM. The CDR3 spells CASSFSGGSIDTQYF. CDR3 coding DNA: TGTGCCAGCAGTTTTTCGGGCGGGAGTATAGATACGCAGTATTTT.

The CDR3: CASSATSGRIYEQYF. The DNA of the CDR3 is TGTGCCAGCAGTGCGACTAGCGGGAGGATTTACGAGCAGTACTTC. The gene calls are TRBV25-1 and TRBJ2-7; 13 bases agree with TRBD2. The junction had 4 bases not matched to a gene; V was cut back by 4 bases and J by 4 bases. The CDR3 sequence is 15 residues long. Germline loops: CDR1 MGHDK, CDR2 SYGVNS.

J is TRBJ2-7 and V is TRBV7-8; 8 bases are shared with TRBD1. Trimming took 5 bases from V and 4 from J; bases not matched to a gene: 4. CDR3 size: 13 residues. CDR1 SGHVS and CDR2 FQNEAQ come from the germline V gene. The CDR3 DNA is TGTGCCAGCAGCGTAAACAGGGGGTACGAGCAGTACTTC. It yields the protein CASSVNRGYEQYF.

This chain links TRBV6-4 with TRBJ2-7, with TRBD1 matching over 9 bases. The CDR3 loop spans 14 amino acids. Germline CDR1 and CDR2: MRHNA and SNTAGT. Trimming at V came to 6 bases and at J to 3 bases, leaving 6 bases not matched to a gene. CDR3 nucleotide sequence: TGTGCCAGCAGCCCGGGACAGGGCCACTACGAGCAGTACTTC. It encodes CASSPGQGHYEQYF.

V gene TRBV19 combines with J gene TRBJ2-5; TRBD1 matches 9 bases. The CDR3 spans 15 residues. Germline V gene data show CDR1 as LNHDA and CDR2 as SQIVND (reference sequence). V lost 3 bases and J lost 3; bases outside the gene matches: 5. CDR3 sequence reads: CASSIAGTGKETQYF. CDR3 nucleotides: TGTGCCAGTAGTATTGCCGGGACAGGGAAAGAGACCCAGTACTTC.

The J gene is TRBJ1-2, the V gene TRBV28; the D is unclear. The germline gives CDR1 MDHEN, CDR2 SYDVKM. V lost 2 bases and J lost 2, with 9 bases in between. This CDR3 spans 14 amino acids. The CDR3 is CASSLDTSNYGYTF. The CDR3, as DNA: TGTGCCAGCAGTTTAGACACCTCAAACTATGGCTACACCTTC.

This clone was counted only a few times. This rearrangement joins TRBV10-2 to TRBJ1-1; 9 nucleotides match TRBD1. Losses at the gene ends were 3 bases for V and 4 bases for J; bases not matched to a gene: 0. Germline loops: CDR1 WSHSY, CDR2 SAAADI. The CDR3 length is 13 residues. DNA for the CDR3: TGCGCCAGCAGTGAACAGGGGGCCACTGAAGCTTTCTTT. Protein sequence: CASSEQGATEAFF.

Only one count was recorded for this clone. The V and J genes are TRBV5-1 and TRBJ2-5, with D unclear. This CDR3 has 16 residues. V lost 1 base, J lost 0 bases, and 13 bases lay in between. The germline gives CDR1 SGHRS, CDR2 YFSETQ. This CDR3 is CASSLSNILYQETQYF. In nucleotides, the CDR3 is TGCGCCAGCAGCTTGTCGAACATATTGTACCAAGAGACCCAGTACTTC.

V gene TRBV5-4 combines with J gene TRBJ2-1; 13 nucleotides line up with TRBD2. This CDR3 spans 16 amino acids. CDR1 is SGHNT and CDR2 is YYREEE in the germline V gene (reference sequence). With V trimmed by 3 bases and J by 6 bases, 6 bases remained unmatched. CDR3 DNA sequence: TGTGCCAGCAGCTCGCGACTAGCGGGAGGTCGCAATGAGCAGTTCTTC. Translation: CASSSRLAGGRNEQFF.

This chain connects TRBV6-5 to TRBJ2-1; no clear D gene. CDR3 length equals 13 residues. Trimming left V 1 base short and J 7 bases short, with 8 bases between. Germline V gene sequence: CDR1 MNHEY, CDR2 SVGAGI. CDR3 DNA: TGTGCCAGCAGTTACTTTAAGGAGAATGAGCAGTTCTTC. Amino acid sequence: CASSYFKENEQFF.

This chain connects TRBV5-6 to TRBJ2-3; the match to TRBD2 covers 8 bases. The junction had 9 bases not matched to a gene; V was cut back by 6 bases and J by 6 bases. This CDR3 comprises 14 residues. Germline loops: CDR1 SGHDT, CDR2 YYEEEE. The CDR3 DNA reads TGTGCCAGCACGGGACTAGGTTTGTCGGATACGCAGTATTTT. Protein sequence: CASTGLGLSDTQYF.

The DNA of the CDR3 is TGTGCCAGCAGTGGTGGTTCAGTAGCACAGGGTGATGGCTACACCTTC. It specifies CASSGGSVAQGDGYTF. The chain links TRBV2 to TRBJ1-2, with D tentatively TRBD1 (6 bases). Per the germline V gene, CDR1 is SNHLY and CDR2 is FYNNEI. V lost 4 bases, J lost 6 bases, and 21 bases lay in between. The CDR3 loop spans 16 amino acids. Supplemented by reference TRBV2 and TRBJ1-2, the full variable domain reads EPEVTQTPSHQVTQMGQEVILRCVPISNHLYFYWYRQILGQKVEFLVSFYNNEISEKSEIFDDQFSVERPDGSNFTLKIRSTKLEDSAMYFCASSGGSVAQGDGYTFGSGTRLTVV.

The sample holds one count of this clone. The rearrangement links TRBV6-6 to TRBJ2-5, with D possibly being TRBD1 (6 bases). V lost 5 bases to trimming and J lost 5 bases, with 15 bases between them. The CDR3 is 14 residues long. Looked up from germline, CDR1 is MNHNY and CDR2 is SVGAGI (reference sequence). The CDR3 DNA follows: TGTGCCAGCAGTCCTACAAGGGGGAAGGAGACCCAGTACTTC. Its translation is CASSPTRGKETQYF.

The chain uses TRBV9 and TRBJ1-5, with 8 bases that match TRBD1. The V gene's germline CDR1 is SGDLS and CDR2 YYNGEE. This CDR3 contains 19 residues. V shed 3 bases and J 6 bases; nucleotides not matched to a gene: 20. The CDR3: CASSGPGTGLSRQGQPQHF. The CDR3 DNA is TGTGCCAGCAGCGGCCCCGGGACAGGATTGAGTCGGCAAGGTCAGCCCCAGCATTTT.

This clone was seen only once. This rearrangement joins TRBV30 to TRBJ1-2; tentatively, D is TRBD1 (5 bases). CDR1 and CDR2 from the germline V gene are GTSNPN and SVGIG (reference sequence). The ends were cut back, 6 bases at V and 5 bases at J, with 16 bases in the middle. This CDR3 is built from 13 residues. The CDR3 spells CACPDGGGYGYTF. CDR3 sequence (DNA): TGTGCCTGCCCCGACGGGGGAGGGTATGGCTACACCTTC.

This clone was picked up one time. This is likely a read error, given that the CDR3 carries no conserved phenylalanine or tryptophan at its end. This chain connects TRBV19 to TRBJ1-1, with 11 bases lining up with TRBD1. The CDR3 length is 15 residues. The J segment lost 1 base and the V segment lost 3 bases, leaving 1 base of the junction unmatched. Germline values: CDR1 LNHDA, CDR2 SQIVND (reference sequence). The CDR3 loop is CASSMDRGQNTEAFL. The CDR3 DNA reads as TGTGCCAGTAGTATGGACAGGGGGCAGAACACTGAAGCTTTCCTT.

A note on this clone: This specimen includes other DNA sequences encoding the same CDR3. The chain recombines TRBV27 with TRBJ2-1, with D unresolved. The CDR3 consists of 11 residues. Trimming took 6 bases from V and 4 from J, leaving 4 bases between them. Germline V CDR1 and CDR2: MNHEY, SMNVEV (reference sequence). The DNA for the CDR3 is TGTGCCAGCAGCCTGTACAATGAGCAGTTCTTC. It is translated as CASSLYNEQFF.